This entry lists 25 T cell receptor beta chains sequenced from one sample in a study of T cell responses to AZD1222 COVID-19 vaccine. The repertoire was sequenced with immunoSEQ multiplex PCR; TCRdb's copy has only in-frame clones and lacks some. The data show 150,000 or so clones, roughly 91% seen once. The specimen was peripheral blood, collected 28 days after the second AZD1222 dose. These receptors originate from an adult who received the AZD1222 COVID-19 vaccine.

The rearrangement uses TRBV29-1 and TRBJ2-2; D not resolved. The CDR3 is 13 residues long. Germline V gene sequence: CDR1 SQVTM, CDR2 ANQGSEA. Trimming removed 4 bases at V and 5 bases at J, with 11 bases between. In nucleotides, the CDR3 is TGCAGCGTTGCGGAGCGTTTGACCGGGGAGCTGTTTTTT. Translated, it gives CSVAERLTGELFF.

The chain recombines TRBV28 with TRBJ1-5; 8 bases fit TRBD1. CDR3 length equals 15 residues. CDR1 is MDHEN, CDR2 SYDVKM, per germline. Trimming cost V 6 bases and J 2 bases; bases outside gene matches: 6. CDR3 residues: CASRILDRGNQPQHF. For the CDR3, the DNA is TGTGCCAGCAGAATCCTGGACAGGGGCAATCAGCCCCAGCATTTT.

The rearrangement uses TRBV3-1 (or the pseudogene TRBV3-2) and TRBJ2-3; D is unclear. This CDR3 contains 16 residues. Deletions cut 3 bases from V and 2 bases from J, with 15 bases between. CDR1 and CDR2 from the germline V gene are LGHDT and YNNKEL (reference sequence). CDR3 loop: CASSHSSDVHTDTQYF. CDR3 DNA sequence: TGTGCCAGCAGCCATTCTTCAGACGTGCACACAGATACGCAGTATTTT.

The chain uses TRBV2 and TRBJ1-1; TRBD1 matches at 9 bases. The junction had 2 bases not matched to a gene; V was cut back by 11 bases and J by 1 base. The CDR3 consists of 12 residues. Germline assignment: CDR1 SNHLY and CDR2 FYNNEI. This CDR3 is CAGGQGNTEAFF. The CDR3 DNA reads TGTGCCGGGGGACAGGGGAACACTGAAGCTTTCTTT.

The chain links TRBV7-8 to TRBJ2-7, with D possibly TRBD2 on 6 matching bases. The V end lost 7 bases, the J end lost 4 bases, and 20 bases lay between the germline ends. Per the germline V gene, CDR1 is SGHVS and CDR2 is FQNEAQ. This CDR3 has 15 amino acids. CDR3 DNA: TGTGCCAGCACGGGTGGTGCGGGGAGGTTGTACGAGCAGTACTTC. The encoded protein is CASTGGAGRLYEQYF.

This chain joins TRBV5-6 and TRBJ2-2; D may be TRBD1 or TRBD2 (6 bases each). CDR3 size: 15 residues. From germline, CDR1 is SGHDT and CDR2 YYEEEE. Between the trimmed V and J ends, which lost 1 base and 1 base, there was a span of 8 bases. This CDR3 is CASSLRGVNTGELFF. The CDR3 coding sequence is TGTGCCAGCAGCTTGAGGGGGGTGAACACCGGGGAGCTGTTTTTT.

The chain employs TRBV18 and TRBJ2-2; the D call may be TRBD1 or TRBD2 (7 bases each). Between the trimmed V and J ends, which lost 6 bases and 1 base, there was a span of 15 bases. CDR3 size: 16 residues. Per the germline V gene, CDR1 is KGHSH and CDR2 is LQKENI. CDR3 in DNA: TGTGCCAGCTCCCCCAGGGGGGGGATGAACACCGGGGAGCTGTTTTTT. As protein: CASSPRGGMNTGELFF.

This clone was found once. The genes are TRBV6-1 and TRBJ1-1; D is unclear. Trimming took off 2 bases at V and 4 bases at J, with 17 bases between the two ends. There are 16 residues in the CDR3. The germline V gene encodes CDR1 MNHNS and CDR2 SASEGT. CDR3 amino acids: CASSEPSDGRITEAFF. CDR3 nucleotides: TGTGCCAGCAGTGAACCATCGGACGGGCGGATCACTGAAGCTTTCTTT.

The chain employs TRBV21-1 and TRBJ2-7; whether TRBD1, the table's D call, matches the DNA was not checked. TRBV21-1 is an annotated pseudogene. The length of the CDR3 is 14 residues. The CDR3 loop reads CASSPRQGTYEQYF. As DNA, the CDR3 is TGTGCCAGCAGCCCCCGACAGGGGACCTACGAGCAGTACTTC.

The chain uses TRBV5-1 and TRBJ1-5; D gene unclear. V dropped 1 base and J dropped 0 bases, with 8 bases sitting between them. Germline V CDR1 and CDR2: SGHRS, YFSETQ. CDR3 length equals 15 residues. DNA of the CDR3: TGCGCCAGCAGCTTGAACGGGAATAGCAATCAGCCCCAGCATTTT. Its translation: CASSLNGNSNQPQHF.

The CDR3 is CASSHLDGVSTDTQYF. The CDR3 DNA reads TGTGCCAGCAGCCACCTGGACGGAGTTAGCACAGATACGCAGTATTTT. The V call is TRBV4-2, the J call TRBJ2-3; D is unclear. CDR1 LGHNA and CDR2 YNFKEQ come from the germline V gene. The V and J ends lost 3 bases and 0 bases respectively, with 13 bases between them. The CDR3 is 16 residues long.

The V and J genes are TRBV5-6 and TRBJ2-6; D is possibly TRBD1 (5 bases). The CDR3 runs to 16 residues. With 2 bases removed from V and 2 bases from J, the gap between germline ends came to 11 bases. Germline V gene data show CDR1 as SGHDT and CDR2 as YYEEEE. The CDR3 coding sequence is TGTGCCAGCAGCTTAGGCAAGGGGACTGGGGCCAACGTCCTGACTTTC. Protein sequence: CASSLGKGTGANVLTF.

V and J are TRBV11-2 and TRBJ2-7; D is possibly TRBD1 (6 bases). This CDR3 has 15 amino acids. Germline CDR1 is SGHAT and CDR2 is FQNNGV. Between the trimmed V and J ends, which lost 3 bases and 0 bases, there was a span of 12 bases. The CDR3 DNA reads as TGTGCCAGCAGCTTCACCGGACAGAACTCCTACGAGCAGTACTTC. It is translated as CASSFTGQNSYEQYF.

This clone appeared a single time. CDR3 DNA sequence: TGTGCCAGCAGTGTCATATTAAGCGGGGGGGCCTCCGCGAACACCGGGGAGCTGTTTTTT. It translates to CASSVILSGGASANTGELFF. J is TRBJ2-2 and V is TRBV6-1, with TRBD2 identical over 10 bases. The germline V gene has CDR1 MNHNS and CDR2 SASEGT. Losses at the gene ends were 4 bases for V and 0 bases for J; bases not matched to a gene: 14. The length of the CDR3 is 20 residues.

The CDR3 DNA follows: TGCGCCAGCAGCTTGACGACCGCTAGCTCCTACAATGAGCAGTTCTTC. It specifies CASSLTTASSYNEQFF. J is TRBJ2-1 and V is TRBV5-1; D gene ambiguous. The V end was cut by 1 base, the J end by 0 bases, with 11 bases between. The CDR3 length is 16 residues. From germline, CDR1 is SGHRS and CDR2 YFSETQ.

The genes are TRBV2 and TRBJ1-2, with 7 bases aligning to TRBD1. Losses at the gene ends were 7 bases for V and 8 bases for J; bases not matched to a gene: 10. The CDR3 spans 13 residues. Per germline, CDR1 SNHLY and CDR2 FYNNEI. In DNA form, the CDR3 reads TGTGCCAGCAACGGGCAGGGGGTTGGAGGCTACACCTTC. Its translation is CASNGQGVGGYTF.

This rearrangement joins TRBV19 to TRBJ1-1; TRBD1 aligns across 12 bases. The germline V gene encodes CDR1 LNHDA and CDR2 SQIVND (reference sequence). CDR3 size: 14 residues. Trimming took 6 bases from V and 9 from J; bases not matched to a gene: 8. CDR3 DNA sequence: TGTGCCAGTAGGGGGACAGGGGGCGCGGGACAAGCTTTCTTT. Amino acid sequence: CASRGTGGAGQAFF.

V is TRBV6-2 or TRBV6-3 and J is TRBJ1-1; D remains unclear. Germline CDR1 reads MNHEY; CDR2 reads SVGEGT. The CDR3 covers 15 residues. V was cut by 0 bases and J by 1 base, with 9 bases left in between. CDR3 DNA sequence: TGTGCCAGCAGTTACTCCCGCACACAGAACACTGAAGCTTTCTTT. Translated, it gives CASSYSRTQNTEAFF.

The chain links TRBV3-1 (or the pseudogene TRBV3-2) to TRBJ1-2, with a weak D call TRBD1 (5 bases). The germline gives CDR1 LGHDT, CDR2 YNNKEL (reference sequence). The V and J ends lost 0 bases and 8 bases respectively, with 16 bases between them. The length of the CDR3 is 15 residues. As DNA, the CDR3 is TGTGCCAGCAGCCAAGATCCCGGGGCCGCTGGCGGCTACACCTTC. Protein sequence: CASSQDPGAAGGYTF.

The CDR3 here is CASSLAGRNNSPLHF. The CDR3 bases are TGCGCCAGCAGCTTGGCAGGCAGGAATAATTCACCCCTCCACTTT. The chain employs TRBV5-1 and TRBJ1-6; D ambiguous. CDR3 length: 15 residues. The germline V and J ends were trimmed by 0 bases and 5 bases, with 9 bases remaining between them. CDR1 is SGHRS and CDR2 is YFSETQ in the germline V gene.

This chain connects TRBV6-5 to TRBJ2-7, with TRBD1 as a possible D gene (5 bases). The V gene lost 8 bases and the J gene lost 1 base, with 18 bases spanning the gap. The CDR3 sequence is 15 residues long. Per the germline V gene, CDR1 is MNHEY and CDR2 is SVGAGI. The chain's CDR3 is CASLRRQGLSYEQYF. The DNA for the CDR3 is TGTGCCAGCCTACGACGGCAGGGCCTTTCCTACGAGCAGTACTTC.

The V call is TRBV6-2 or TRBV6-3, the J call TRBJ1-1; D is unclear. Per the germline V gene, CDR1 is MNHEY and CDR2 is SVGEGT. This CDR3 has 13 residues. V was clipped by 3 bases and J by 4 bases, with 9 bases between them. CDR3 amino acids: CASSYAGSTEAFF. The CDR3 DNA follows: TGTGCCAGCAGTTATGCGGGTAGCACTGAAGCTTTCTTT.

This clone was detected only a few times. The J gene is TRBJ1-5, the V gene TRBV5-5; a weak D match, TRBD1 (5 bases). Trimming removed 5 bases at V and 4 bases at J, with 16 bases between. The CDR3 is 15 residues long. In germline, CDR1 is SGHKS, CDR2 YYEKEE (reference sequence). CDR3 DNA sequence: TGTGCCAGCAGACCCGACAGCAATTTAAATCAGCCCCAGCATTTT. Translating gives CASRPDSNLNQPQHF.

The chain has TRBV10-3 and TRBJ1-5, with 11 bases aligning to TRBD1. CDR1 and CDR2 from the germline V gene are ENHRY and SYGVKD. V shed 0 bases, J shed 6 bases, and the junction held 4 bases outside the gene matches. The CDR3 has 16 amino acids. DNA for the CDR3: TGTGCCATCAGTGAGTCGGGGGGACAGGGGGGTCAGCCCCAGCATTTT. As protein: CAISESGGQGGQPQHF.

The rearrangement uses TRBV13 and TRBJ2-7; possibly TRBD2 for D (7 bases). Trimming left V 6 bases short and J 4 bases short, with 13 bases between. This CDR3 is 13 amino acids long. CDR1 is PRHDT and CDR2 is FYEKMQ in the germline V gene (reference sequence). CDR3: CASSGGAMYEQYF. The CDR3 DNA reads as TGTGCCAGCAGTGGGGGGGCCATGTACGAGCAGTACTTC. Full variable domain (missing parts from reference TRBV13 and TRBJ2-7): AAGVIQSPRHLIKEKRETATLKCYPIPRHDTVYWYQQGPGQDPQFLISFYEKMQSDKGSIPDRFSAQQFSDYHSELNMSSLELGDSALYFCASSGGAMYEQYFGPGTRLTVT.